The rows below give T cell receptor beta chains drawn from one sample of a study of T cells after yellow fever vaccination. TCRdb processed the 5' RACE reads anew with MiXCR; each CDR3 protein has one entry. The data hold 340,000 or so distinct CDR3 sequences, with 12% observed a single time. The material sequenced was CD4+ T cells sorted from PBMCs, taken 15 days after the yellow fever booster vaccination. The receptors here all came from a man aged 18 to 29 who received the YFV17D yellow fever vaccine. CDR3s include the opening cysteine and the closing phenylalanine or tryptophan. D genes are given only for firm matches. Some rows have no size entry. The others give once, few or many, or a class for an expanded clone.

J: TRBJ1-1
D: TRBD1
V: TRBV7-2
size: few
length: 15
DNA: TGTGCCAGCAGCTTAACTGGGACAGGGAAACCTGAAGCTTTCTTT
CDR3: CASSLTGTGKPEAFF

J: TRBJ2-5
D: -
V: TRBV21-1
size: -
length: 15
DNA: TGTGCCAGCAGCAAAACTAAGGCGGGTGGAGAGACCCAGTACTTC
CDR3: CASSKTKAGGETQYF

J: TRBJ1-4
D: -
V: TRBV4-2
size: -
length: 16
DNA: TGTGCCAGCAGCTATTCAGAGACGAGTGGGAATGAAAAACTGTTTTTT
CDR3: CASSYSETSGNEKLFF

J: TRBJ2-2
D: -
V: TRBV3-1
size: many
length: 16
DNA: TGTGCCAGCAGCCAAGTTATCAAGAGGTACACCGGGGAGCTGTTTTTT
CDR3: CASSQVIKRYTGELFF

J: TRBJ2-3
D: TRBD2
V: TRBV29-1
size: -
length: 15
DNA: TGCAGCGCCTCGCAGACTAGCGGGGTCGCAGATACGCAGTATTTT
CDR3: CSASQTSGVADTQYF

J: TRBJ1-4
D: -
V: TRBV5-1
size: -
length: 15
DNA: TGCGCCAGCAGCTTGGCCCCGGACCATAATGAAAAACTGTTTTTT
CDR3: CASSLAPDHNEKLFF

J: TRBJ1-5
D: -
V: TRBV5-5
size: few
length: 15
DNA: TGTGCCAGCAGCTTATACCGGGACTCCCCCAGGCCCCAGCATTTT
CDR3: CASSLYRDSPRPQHF

J: TRBJ1-2
D: -
V: TRBV20-1
size: -
length: 14
DNA: TGCAGTGCTAGAGGAATGACAGTGTATGGTGGCTACACCTTC
CDR3: CSARGMTVYGGYTF

J: TRBJ2-3
D: TRBD2
V: TRBV9
size: few
length: 14
DNA: TGTGCCAGCAGCGGACTAGCGGACACAGATACGCAGTATTTT
CDR3: CASSGLADTDTQYF

J: TRBJ1-2
D: -
V: TRBV7-9
size: many
length: 14
DNA: TGTGCCAGCAGCTTACCCTCGGGGGTAGGGGGCTACACCTTC
CDR3: CASSLPSGVGGYTF

J: TRBJ1-4
D: -
V: TRBV7-3
size: few
length: 13
DNA: TGTGCCAGCAGTTCTGGACCGAACGAAAAACTGTTTTTT
CDR3: CASSSGPNEKLFF

J: TRBJ2-7
D: -
V: TRBV6-1
size: -
length: 14
DNA: TGTGCCAGCAGTGAAATGACACTCTCCTACGAGCAGTACTTC
CDR3: CASSEMTLSYEQYF

J: TRBJ2-3
D: -
V: TRBV24-1
size: few
length: 14
DNA: TGTGCCACCAGTGATTTGGAGGGGACAGATACGCAGTATTTT
CDR3: CATSDLEGTDTQYF

J: TRBJ1-5
D: -
V: TRBV15
size: many
length: 13
DNA: TGTGCCACCAGCATTGATAGCAATCAGCCCCAGCATTTT
CDR3: CATSIDSNQPQHF

J: TRBJ2-1
D: -
V: TRBV12-3/TRBV12-4
size: few
length: 12
DNA: TGTGCCAGCATGGATTTGGTGTGGGAGCAGTTCTTC
CDR3: CASMDLVWEQFF

J: TRBJ2-1
D: TRBD1
V: TRBV5-4
size: -
length: 15
DNA: TGTGCCAGCAGCTTGGGGACAGGGGAGTGGAATGAGCAGTTCTTC
CDR3: CASSLGTGEWNEQFF

J: TRBJ2-1
D: TRBD1
V: TRBV2
size: -
length: 12
DNA: TGTGCCAGGGGACAGATTATGTATGAGCAGTTCTTC
CDR3: CARGQIMYEQFF

J: TRBJ2-3
D: -
V: TRBV4-2
size: few
length: 16
DNA: TGTGCCAGCAGCCACGTACTAGGGACTAGCACAGATACGCAGTATTTT
CDR3: CASSHVLGTSTDTQYF

J: TRBJ2-1
D: TRBD1
V: TRBV4-3
size: -
length: 14
DNA: TGCGCCAGCAGCCAAGGACAGGGTTGGAATGAGCAGTTCTTC
CDR3: CASSQGQGWNEQFF

J: TRBJ2-2
D: -
V: TRBV5-1
size: few
length: 17
DNA: TGCGCCAGCAGCTTGATCGGACAGTTTGGGAACACCGGGGAGCTGTTTTTT
CDR3: CASSLIGQFGNTGELFF

J: TRBJ1-2
D: -
V: TRBV5-6
size: -
length: 14
DNA: TGTGCCAGCAGTGTTGACGCCGGGAACTATGGCTACACCTTC
CDR3: CASSVDAGNYGYTF

J: TRBJ2-5
D: -
V: TRBV7-8
size: -
length: 14
DNA: TGTGCCAGCAAGCTCCGCGGGCAGGGAGAGACCCAGTACTTC
CDR3: CASKLRGQGETQYF

J: TRBJ1-4
D: -
V: TRBV29-1
size: few
length: 13
DNA: TGCAGCGTTGGGGGGGAAACTAATGAAAAACTGTTTTTT
CDR3: CSVGGETNEKLFF

J: TRBJ1-2
D: -
V: TRBV29-1
size: few
length: 11
DNA: TGCAGCGCCGCCAGGGCCGGGGGCTACACCTTC
CDR3: CSAARAGGYTF